A single sample is the source of the 23 T cell receptor beta chains below, sequenced in a study of OX40 agonist ivuxolimab in advanced cancers. Method: immunoSEQ multiplex PCR; TCRdb's copy keeps in-frame clones and lacks some. Among roughly 53,000 clones listed, roughly 92% were seen once. The sequencing here drew on CD4+ or CD8+ T cells sorted from blood, taken in a trial of the OX40 agonist ivuxolimab. These TCRs come from an adult with an advanced solid tumor such as melanoma, head and neck, liver or kidney cancer.

The rearrangement uses TRBV28 and TRBJ2-1; TRBD2 matches at 7 bases. The CDR3 covers 15 residues. Trimming took 5 bases from V and 5 from J; bases not matched to a gene: 9. CDR1 is MDHEN and CDR2 is SYDVKM in the germline V gene. CDR3 sequence: CASSERERYHNEQFF. CDR3 nucleotide sequence: TGTGCCAGCAGTGAGCGGGAACGGTATCACAATGAGCAGTTCTTC.

J is TRBJ2-1 and V is TRBV11-2; D might be TRBD2 (5 bases). From germline, CDR1 is SGHAT and CDR2 FQNNGV. This CDR3 has 16 residues. V lost 1 base, J lost 0 bases, and 10 bases lay in between. CDR3 region: CASSLVAGDSYNEQFF. The CDR3 region has the DNA TGTGCCAGCAGCTTAGTGGCGGGTGACTCCTACAATGAGCAGTTCTTC.

This chain connects TRBV6-5 to TRBJ1-2, with D uncertain. V was shortened by 5 bases and J by 4 bases, with 8 bases between the two germline ends. The CDR3 length is 12 residues. Looked up from germline, CDR1 is MNHEY and CDR2 is SVGAGI. This chain's CDR3 is CASSGNSYGYTF. CDR3 nucleotide sequence: TGTGCCAGCAGTGGAAACAGCTATGGCTACACCTTC.

This chain connects TRBV7-8 to TRBJ2-1; 11 bases are shared with TRBD2. CDR3 length: 15 residues. V dropped 5 bases and J dropped 8; count of bases not matched to a gene: 8. Germline values: CDR1 SGHVS, CDR2 FQNEAQ. The CDR3 is CASSPRLAGRDEQFF. The CDR3 DNA reads as TGTGCCAGCAGCCCACGACTAGCGGGAAGAGATGAGCAGTTCTTC.

This clone turned up a few times. This rearrangement joins TRBV4-3 to TRBJ2-7; a weak D match, TRBD1 (5 bases). The V end lost 0 bases, the J end lost 3 bases, and 6 bases lay between the germline ends. The CDR3 is made up of 13 amino acids. Germline CDR1 reads LGHNA; CDR2 reads YSLEER. The CDR3 DNA follows: TGCGCCAGCAGCCAAGATCAGGGCTACGAGCAGTACTTC. Translation gives CASSQDQGYEQYF.

The chain is built from TRBV4-3 and TRBJ2-2; possible D gene TRBD2, 5 bases. Germline loops: CDR1 LGHNA, CDR2 YSLEER. This CDR3 spans 17 amino acids. Trimming cost V 0 bases and J 6 bases, with 17 bases left between them. The CDR3 coding sequence is TGCGCCAGCAGCCAAGACCGCCCTTTATGGGGAGCCGGGGAGCTGTTTTTT. Translating it yields CASSQDRPLWGAGELFF.

The chain recombines TRBV28 with TRBJ2-7; 7 nucleotides line up with TRBD1. V lost 3 bases to trimming and J lost 5 bases; unmatched junction nucleotides: 7. The CDR3 has 14 residues. CDR1 and CDR2 (germline): MDHEN, SYDVKM. The CDR3 here is CASSFSPRGNEQYF. The CDR3 nucleotides are TGTGCCAGCAGTTTTAGTCCCAGGGGGAACGAGCAGTACTTC.

The V and J genes are TRBV19 and TRBJ2-2, with 7 bases identical to TRBD2. Germline lookup yields CDR1 LNHDA and CDR2 SQIVND (reference sequence). This CDR3 is built from 14 residues. Losses at the gene ends were 5 bases for V and 5 bases for J; bases not matched to a gene: 5. The DNA of the CDR3 is TGTGCCAGTAGTTGGTCTAGCGGTACCGGGGAGCTGTTTTTT. Its protein is CASSWSSGTGELFF.

The V call is TRBV14, the J call TRBJ2-5; tentative D call: TRBD2 (6 bases). This CDR3 is built from 14 residues. Germline values: CDR1 SGHDN, CDR2 FVKESK. Trimming left V 0 bases short and J 4 bases short, with 9 bases between. The DNA of the CDR3 is TGTGCCAGCAGCCAAGATCGCGGGGCAGAGACCCAGTACTTC. Translated: CASSQDRGAETQYF.

The chain joins TRBV5-5 to TRBJ1-1; a weak D match, TRBD1 (6 bases). The ends were cut back, 2 bases at V and 1 base at J, with 9 bases in the middle. The CDR3 is 14 amino acids. Germline-derived CDR1 and CDR2 are SGHKS and YYEKEE (reference sequence). As DNA, the CDR3 is TGTGCCAGCAGCTTTTCAGGGGAGAACACTGAAGCTTTCTTT. It is translated as CASSFSGENTEAFF.

The rearrangement uses TRBV9 and TRBJ2-5; tentatively, D is TRBD1 or TRBD2 (5 bases each). The CDR3 has 17 residues. Germline CDR1 and CDR2: SGDLS and YYNGEE. Trimming shortened V by 0 bases and J by 4 bases, and 19 bases separated the two germline ends. In nucleotides, the CDR3 is TGTGCCAGCAGCGTAGATGGGTGGGACGCGAGGGCAGAGACCCAGTACTTC. Amino acid sequence: CASSVDGWDARAETQYF.

The chain employs TRBV30 and TRBJ2-2; tentative D call: TRBD2 (5 bases). The CDR3 loop spans 13 amino acids. V was shortened by 4 bases and J by 2 bases, with 8 bases between the two germline ends. The germline V gene encodes CDR1 GTSNPN and CDR2 SVGIG (reference sequence). CDR3 coding DNA: TGTGCCTGGAACCGGGGTAACACCGGGGAGCTGTTTTTT. This encodes CAWNRGNTGELFF.

The chain recombines TRBV28 with TRBJ2-7; the match to TRBD1 covers 7 bases. The CDR3 contains 14 residues. V trimming: 5 bases; J trimming: 2 bases; junction bases outside the gene matches: 6. Germline V lookup: CDR1 MDHEN, CDR2 SYDVKM. The CDR3 spells CASSVSGTAYEQYF. CDR3 coding DNA: TGTGCCAGCAGTGTCTCCGGGACAGCCTACGAGCAGTACTTC.

The chain combines TRBV5-1 with TRBJ1-1; D remains ambiguous. CDR3 length equals 14 residues. The ends were cut back, 2 bases at V and 1 base at J, with 9 bases in the middle. The V gene's germline CDR1 is SGHRS and CDR2 YFSETQ. The DNA of the CDR3 is TGCGCCAGCAGCTTCCCTACCGGGAACACTGAAGCTTTCTTT. This sequence encodes CASSFPTGNTEAFF.

This chain connects TRBV2 to TRBJ2-7; 10 positions agree with TRBD2. The CDR3 is 16 residues long. Per germline, CDR1 SNHLY and CDR2 FYNNEI. V shed 6 bases and J 4 bases; nucleotides not matched to a gene: 12. The CDR3 bases are TGTGCCAGCAGCGGAAGAACTAGCGGGACCGGGTACGAGCAGTACTTC. Protein sequence: CASSGRTSGTGYEQYF.

In its sample, this clone was seen a few times. At one boundary the junction diverges from the germline segment, which might be a read error. The chain employs TRBV7-7 and TRBJ2-1, with a weak D call TRBD2 (7 bases). Germline V gives CDR1 SSHAT, CDR2 FNYEAQ (reference sequence). This CDR3 has 14 amino acids. CDR3 sequence (DNA): TGTGCTAGCAGCCCCCGTCGGGGGGCGAATGAGCAGTTCTTC. Its protein product is CASSPRRGANEQFF. Combining the CDR3 with reference TRBV7-7 and TRBJ2-1 gives the whole variable domain GAGVSQSPRYKVTKRGQDVTLRCDPISSHATLYWYQQALGQGPEFLTYFNYEAQPDKSGLPSDRFSAERPEGSISTLTIQRTEQRDSAMYRCASSPRRGANEQFFGPGTRLTVL.

This rearrangement joins TRBV28 to TRBJ1-1; D gene ambiguous. This CDR3 has 12 amino acids. Trimming cost V 3 bases and J 7 bases, with 9 bases left between them. Germline V gene lookup returns CDR1 MDHEN and CDR2 SYDVKM. This chain's CDR3 is CASSFGRLEAFF. The CDR3 DNA follows: TGTGCCAGCAGTTTCGGTAGACTTGAAGCTTTCTTT.

The V gene is TRBV4-2, the J gene TRBJ2-7, with D maybe TRBD2 (5 bases). Trimming stripped 0 bases from V and 4 bases from J, with 16 bases between. CDR1 is LGHNA, CDR2 YNFKEQ, per germline. The CDR3 has 16 amino acids. The CDR3, as DNA: TGTGCCAGCAGCCAAGAGGGTACTAGTTTCGCTTACGAGCAGTACTTC. Residues: CASSQEGTSFAYEQYF.

The V and J genes are TRBV4-3 and TRBJ2-1; TRBD2 matches 8 bases. There are 17 residues in the CDR3. The germline V gene encodes CDR1 LGHNA and CDR2 YSLEER. J gave up 6 bases and V 0 bases, and 10 bases lay outside the gene matches. The CDR3 DNA follows: TGCGCCAGCAGCCAAGAAGCATCTAGCGGGCCTTTCAATGAGCAGTTCTTC. As protein: CASSQEASSGPFNEQFF.

The chain recombines TRBV19 with TRBJ2-1, with 10 bases aligning to TRBD2. The germline gives CDR1 LNHDA, CDR2 SQIVND (reference sequence). The V gene end was trimmed by 6 bases and the J gene end by 3 bases; junction bases not matched to a gene: 2. This CDR3 contains 14 residues. CDR3 protein: CASSLAGDYNEQFF. The CDR3 DNA sequence: TGTGCCAGTAGCCTAGCGGGGGACTACAATGAGCAGTTCTTC.

CDR3 DNA: TGTGCCAGCAGCTTCCTGCTAATAGAAGGCACAGATACGCAGTATTTT. Its translation is CASSFLLIEGTDTQYF. The gene calls are TRBV5-4 and TRBJ2-3, with unresolved D. This CDR3 comprises 16 residues. Germline CDR1 SGHNT, CDR2 YYREEE (reference sequence). Trimming shortened V by 2 bases and J by 1 base, and 14 bases separated the two germline ends.

The chain employs TRBV30 and TRBJ1-5, with D perhaps matching TRBD1 (5 bases). V was clipped by 5 bases and J by 3 bases, with 29 bases between them. The germline CDR1 and CDR2 sequences are GTSNPN and SVGIG (reference sequence). CDR3 length: 19 amino acids. This CDR3 reads CAWSPGGGSRHGNNQPQHF. The CDR3 DNA reads TGTGCCTGGTCTCCCGGGGGGGGAAGTCGGCACGGGAACAATCAGCCCCAGCATTTT.

V and J are TRBV10-2 and TRBJ2-7; TRBD1 aligns across 7 bases. Germline CDR1 is WSHSY and CDR2 is SAAADI. This CDR3 is 14 amino acids long. J lost 4 bases, V lost 6 bases, and 9 bases had no gene match. This CDR3 reads CASRTDRVNYEQYF. In DNA form, the CDR3 reads TGCGCCAGCAGGACTGACAGGGTGAATTACGAGCAGTACTTC.